One sample yielded the 10 T cell receptor beta chains listed below, sequenced in a study of T-cell reconstitution after alpha-beta-depleted transplantation in children. Construction of the TCRbeta library involved unique molecular identifiers. Using its own MiXCR run on the PCR reads, TCRdb lists one record per CDR3 protein. The sample includes about 610,000 distinct CDR3 sequences, under 12% of them seen just once. The material was PBMCs from the stem cell graft donor, obtained from the stem cell graft. These receptor sequences come from a human donor who donated a stem cell graft to a child with acute myeloid leukemia.

This clonotype appeared many times. The rearrangement links TRBV3-1 to TRBJ1-3, with D unresolved. Germline loops: CDR1 LGHDT, CDR2 YNNKEL (reference sequence). Trimming left V 7 bases short and J 6 bases short, with 16 bases between. This CDR3 is built from 14 residues. CDR3 DNA: TGTGCCAGCACACCTGGCGGGTTTCCAAACACCATATATTTT. Translated, it gives CASTPGGFPNTIYF.

The chain uses TRBV2 and TRBJ1-2; D gene unclear. The CDR3 has 11 amino acids. Germline CDR1 reads SNHLY; CDR2 reads FYNNEI. The ends were cut back, 8 bases at V and 3 bases at J, with 7 bases in the middle. CDR3 protein: CASAVYYGYTF. The DNA for the CDR3 is TGTGCCAGCGCAGTGTACTATGGCTACACCTTC.

A few counts support this clonotype. V gene TRBV7-3 combines with J gene TRBJ2-7; D gene uncertain. Trimming left V 1 base short and J 6 bases short, with 10 bases between. The CDR3 is made up of 13 amino acids. Germline loops: CDR1 SGHTA, CDR2 FQGTGA. The CDR3 loop is CASSLNPTGEQYF. The CDR3 DNA is TGTGCCAGCAGCTTAAACCCGACGGGCGAGCAGTACTTC.

In this sample, this clonotype turned up many times. V is TRBV9 and J is TRBJ2-7; the match to TRBD1 covers 7 bases. Germline V gives CDR1 SGDLS, CDR2 YYNGEE. Trimming at V came to 3 bases and at J to 7 bases, leaving 7 bases not matched to a gene. This CDR3 is 13 amino acids long. The CDR3 loop is CASSATGVGEQYF. CDR3 sequence (DNA): TGTGCCAGCAGCGCTACAGGGGTCGGGGAGCAGTACTTC.

This clonotype was seen only once. The rearrangement links TRBV3-1 to TRBJ1-5, with a tentative D call TRBD1 (5 bases). The CDR3 loop spans 15 amino acids. CDR1 is LGHDT and CDR2 is YNNKEL in the germline V gene (reference sequence). V lost 11 bases to trimming and J lost 6 bases, with 23 bases between them. CDR3 nucleotides: TGTGCCTGCACCCAAGATCGGGGGTACGGTCAGCCCCAGCATTTT. Protein: CACTQDRGYGQPQHF.

In this sample, this clonotype turned up many times. The chain employs TRBV28 and TRBJ1-1, with D tentatively TRBD1 (5 bases). Germline CDR1 and CDR2: MDHEN and SYDVKM. Trimming left V 5 bases short and J 5 bases short, with 21 bases between. CDR3 length: 16 residues. CDR3 protein: CASSPLRQLNNTEAFF. The CDR3 nucleotides read TGTGCCAGCAGTCCCCTCCGACAGCTGAACAATACTGAAGCTTTCTTT. Full variable domain (missing parts from reference TRBV28 and TRBJ1-1): DVKVTQSSRYLVKRTGEKVFLECVQDMDHENMFWYRQDPGLGLRLIYFSYDVKMKEKGDIPEGYSVSREKKERFSLILESASTNQTSMYLCASSPLRQLNNTEAFFGQGTRLTVV.

This clonotype was recorded a few times. V gene TRBV11-2 combines with J gene TRBJ1-2; 10 nucleotides agree with TRBD1. The CDR3 is 14 amino acids. Germline lookup yields CDR1 SGHAT and CDR2 FQNNGV. Trimming took 5 bases from V and 8 from J; bases not matched to a gene: 8. The CDR3 DNA follows: TGTGCCAGCAGCCCGAGACAGGGGGCGCGCGGCTACACCTTC. Encoded protein: CASSPRQGARGYTF.

The V gene is TRBV28, the J gene TRBJ1-1; perhaps TRBD1 as D (5 bases). Germline assignment: CDR1 MDHEN and CDR2 SYDVKM. The CDR3 contains 15 residues. V lost 2 bases and J 0 bases, leaving 10 bases between the germline ends. CDR3 region: CASSLGGTMNTEAFF. CDR3 nucleotide sequence: TGTGCCAGCAGTTTAGGGGGGACTATGAACACTGAAGCTTTCTTT.

This clonotype was counted between two and nine times. This chain connects TRBV4-2 to TRBJ2-2; possibly TRBD2 for D (5 bases). The germline V gene has CDR1 LGHNA and CDR2 YNFKEQ. Trimming pared 0 bases from V and 1 base from J, leaving 9 bases between. The CDR3 runs 16 residues. This chain's CDR3 is CASSQESSGNTGELFF. CDR3 coding DNA: TGTGCCAGCAGCCAAGAATCCAGCGGGAACACCGGGGAGCTGTTTTTT.

In its sample, this clonotype was seen a few times. The genes are TRBV7-2 and TRBJ1-6; no clear D. V lost 2 bases, J lost 11 bases, and 10 bases lay in between. Germline values: CDR1 SGHTA, CDR2 FQGNSA. The CDR3 runs 13 residues. This CDR3 reads CASSLPTFPPLHF. CDR3 DNA: TGTGCCAGCAGCTTACCTACGTTCCCACCCCTCCACTTT. The full variable domain, in which reference TRBV7-2 and TRBJ1-6 provide the parts outside the CDR3, is GAGVSQSPSNKVTEKGKDVELRCDPISGHTALYWYRQSLGQGLEFLIYFQGNSAPDKSGLPSDRFSAERTGGSVSTLTIQRTQQEDSAVYLCASSLPTFPPLHFGNGTRLTVT.